A single sample is the source of the 4 T cell receptor beta chains below, sequenced in a study of blood T cell repertoires in COVID-19. TCRdb's table, derived via immunoSEQ multiplex PCR, lists solely in-frame clones and lacks some. The sample yields a few hundred thousand clones, more than 85% seen once. Sequences were obtained from peripheral blood. These receptors were taken from a man younger than 35 with active or convalescent COVID-19.

The J gene is TRBJ2-3, the V gene TRBV7-9; TRBD1 matches at 9 bases. V shed 3 bases and J 4 bases; nucleotides not matched to a gene: 11. The CDR3 extends over 17 amino acids. CDR1 is SEHNR and CDR2 is FQNEAQ in the germline V gene (reference sequence). The CDR3 nucleotides read TGTGCCAGCAGCTTGTTACCGGGACAGGGAGCGTCAGATACGCAGTATTTT. Amino acid sequence: CASSLLPGQGASDTQYF.

The rearrangement links TRBV30 to TRBJ2-7; TRBD1 aligns across 7 bases. The junction had 4 bases not matched to a gene; V was cut back by 2 bases and J by 6 bases. CDR1 is GTSNPN and CDR2 is SVGIG in the germline V gene (reference sequence). The CDR3 sequence is 12 residues long. CDR3 residues: CAWSSTGVEQYF. The CDR3 DNA is TGTGCCTGGAGTAGCACAGGGGTCGAGCAGTACTTC.

The chain carries TRBV7-2 and TRBJ2-7; the D gene is possibly TRBD1 (5 bases). The CDR3 runs 14 residues. In germline, CDR1 is SGHTA, CDR2 FQGNSA. Trimming removed 2 bases at V and 6 bases at J, with 14 bases between. The chain's CDR3 is CASSLSLAQGEQYF. As DNA, the CDR3 is TGTGCCAGCAGCTTATCTCTGGCCCAGGGCGAGCAGTACTTC.

By share, this clone counts as medium-sized. This chain joins TRBV5-6 and TRBJ2-1, with TRBD2 matching 11 bases. The length of the CDR3 is 17 residues. The germline CDR1 and CDR2 sequences are SGHDT and YYEEEE. Losses at the gene ends were 0 bases for V and 4 bases for J; bases not matched to a gene: 6. Here the CDR3 reads CASSLVRGLADYNEQFF. DNA of the CDR3: TGTGCCAGCAGCTTGGTCAGGGGACTAGCGGATTACAATGAGCAGTTCTTC. Filled out from reference TRBV5-6 and TRBJ2-1, the complete variable domain reads DAGVTQSPTHLIKTRGQQVTLRCSPKSGHDTVSWYQQALGQGPQFIFQYYEEEERQRGNFPDRFSGHQFPNYSSELNVNALLLGDSALYLCASSLVRGLADYNEQFFGPGTRLTVL.